The clone carrying this T cell receptor (beta chain) was seen once. Original analysis: Amplification with reference gene primers provided the estimates of nucleated cell counts. The table came from immunoSEQ multiplex PCR; TCRdb's copy has only in-frame clones and leaves some out. The D gene and trimming were derived from the DNA, and the V and J assignments and clone size from that table. The data contain about 170,000 clones, 65% to 85% of them singletons. This specimen comes from a study of blood T cell repertoires in COVID-19. Turning to the study itself: Whether acute or convalescent, the COVID-19 samples came from the United States, Italy and Spain. T cells, B-cell-depleted T cells, or PBMCs provided the cDNA or gDNA that served as material.

CDR3 length: 14 amino acids. Germline V gene sequence: CDR1 SGHTA, CDR2 FQGTGA. Between the trimmed V and J ends, which lost 5 bases and 0 bases, there was a span of 9 bases. The rearrangement uses TRBV7-3 and TRBJ2-3; D is possibly TRBD2 (6 bases). Sequencing used peripheral blood. This sequence was found in a man in his sixties or seventies with active or convalescent COVID-19. CDR3 amino acids: CASSQSGSTDTQYF. CDR3 sequence (DNA): TGTGCCAGCAGCCAAAGCGGGAGCACAGATACGCAGTATTTT.